This T cell receptor beta chain comes out of a study of CD8 T cells in Susac syndrome. An amount of RNA that ranged from roughly 0.5 to 1 ug was reverse transcribed with random hexamers. One entry per CDR3 protein results from TCRdb running MiXCR on the immunoSEQ multiplex PCR reads. The table lists more than 130,000 distinct CDR3 sequences, over 85% of them singletons, with roughly 0.29% in the top ten. Deletions cut 6 bases from V and 2 bases from J, with 3 bases between. CDR1 is SEHNR, CDR2 FQNEAQ, per germline (reference sequence). The CDR3 has 11 amino acids. The source material was CD8+ T cells from PBMCs. This chain connects TRBV7-9 to TRBJ2-3; D remains ambiguous. The TCR comes from a human donor in good health. The CDR3 reads CASRPTDTQYF. The CDR3 DNA reads TGTGCCAGCAGGCCCACAGATACGCAGTATTTT.